This T cell receptor (beta chain) comes out of a study of T cells expressing NK-cell markers. Study-level information: Eight donors were sequenced, seven testing HCMV-seropositive and one testing seronegative. Overall study results and limits: Expanded clones of NKG2C+ T cells had an unclear HCMV specificity.

The CDR3 runs to 20 residues. Germline lookup yields CDR1 MGHRA and CDR2 YSYEKL. TCRdb reprocessed the 5' RACE reads, keeping one entry per CDR3 protein, no DNA. The sample shows about 540,000 distinct CDR3 sequences, and under 4.5% sits with its ten largest clones. As regards this clonotype: Its target is unknown.

The receptor was derived from a young man in good health. Sequencing was performed on blood T cells: a sorted CD56 or NKG2C T cell subset, CD4+ or CD8+ T cells, or bulk PBMC T cells (not recorded which). The chain has TRBV4-1 and TRBJ2-3; TCRdb gives TRBD2 as the D gene, but with no DNA this cannot be confirmed. The CDR3 loop reads CASSQGARLAEEASTDTQYF.